One and the same sample provided the 22 T cell receptor beta chains below, sequenced in a study of T cells in Graves' hyperthyroidism and ophthalmopathy. The TCR beta CDR3 regions underwent amplification using RNA transcripts as the source. First-round RT-PCR targeting the TCR CDR3 was performed with the HTBI primer set. Each CDR3 protein gets one entry after TCRdb re-called the multiplex PCR reads with MiXCR. Here the sample spans about 290,000 distinct CDR3 sequences, roughly 13% being singletons. The specimen was blood. All receptors derive from a woman in her twenties or thirties with Graves' hyperthyroidism that later progressed to Graves' ophthalmopathy.

This clonotype has only a few counts. The gene calls are TRBV9 and TRBJ2-3; D gene unclear. Trimming removed 4 bases from V and 2 bases from J, with 14 bases in between. Germline loops: CDR1 SGDLS, CDR2 YYNGEE. There are 15 residues in the CDR3. This chain's CDR3 is CASSPTRAFTDTQYF. CDR3 in DNA: TGTGCCAGCAGCCCTACTCGGGCCTTCACAGATACGCAGTATTTT. The variable domain in full, completed from reference TRBV9 and TRBJ2-3, reads DSGVTQTPKHLITATGQRVTLRCSPRSGDLSVYWYQQSLDQGLQFLIQYYNGEERAKGNILERFSAQQFPDLHSELNLSSLELGDSALYFCASSPTRAFTDTQYFGPGTRLTVL.

This clonotype appeared many times. The chain carries TRBV7-2 and TRBJ1-1, with a weak D call TRBD1 (6 bases). Germline values: CDR1 SGHTA, CDR2 FQGNSA. The CDR3 extends over 15 amino acids. The V and J ends lost 3 bases and 5 bases respectively, with 16 bases between them. The CDR3 coding sequence is TGTGCCAGCAGCTTTGGGTGGGGGGCGAATACTGAAGCTTTCTTT. Protein sequence: CASSFGWGANTEAFF.

This clonotype has only a few counts. This sequence joins TRBV19 and TRBJ2-1; D perhaps matches TRBD1 (6 bases). CDR3 length: 15 residues. The V end lost 5 bases, the J end lost 2 bases, and 13 bases lay between the germline ends. Germline loops: CDR1 LNHDA, CDR2 SQIVND (reference sequence). The CDR3 DNA reads TGTGCCAGTAGTCTCCTGGGGACACCCTACAATGAGCAGTTCTTC. It yields the protein CASSLLGTPYNEQFF.

This clonotype was counted a few times. A clone one base away is much larger, so this may be a read error. This chain joins TRBV12-3 or TRBV12-4 and TRBJ2-5; possibly TRBD1 or TRBD2 for D (6 bases each). The DNA end favors TRBJ2-1, so the J call may be wrong. The CDR3 totals 14 residues. CDR3 sequence: CASTLGGSRETQFF. CDR3 nucleotide sequence: TGTGCCAGCACCTTAGGGGGGAGTCGGGAGACCCAGTTCTTC.

On this clonotype: A much larger clone differs from this one at a single base, so this may be a read error. The genes are TRBV28 and TRBJ2-5, with TRBD2 matching over 11 bases. CDR3 length: 12 residues. Germline V gene lookup returns CDR1 MDHEN and CDR2 SYDVKM. As DNA, the CDR3 is TGTGCCAGCAGTTCCACTAGCGGGAGTATGCACTTC. It codes for CASSSTSGSMHF.

This clonotype has a count of ten or more. The rearrangement links TRBV12-3 or TRBV12-4 to TRBJ2-1, with 10 bases matching TRBD1. The V and J ends lost 5 bases and 4 bases, in that order; junction bases with no gene match: 5. CDR3 length: 15 residues. CDR3 sequence: CASSTDRGPYNEQFF. CDR3 coding DNA: TGTGCCAGCAGTACAGACAGGGGGCCATACAATGAGCAGTTCTTC.

This clonotype was recorded many times. The CDR3 here is CASSRGTGYYEQYF. CDR3 in DNA: TGTGCCAGCAGCCGCGGGACAGGATACTACGAGCAGTACTTC. J is TRBJ2-7 and V is TRBV16; 8 nucleotides match TRBD1. Germline loops: CDR1 KGHSY, CDR2 FQNENV. There are 14 residues in the CDR3. V lost 4 bases and J lost 3; bases outside the gene matches: 5.

In this sample, this clonotype turned up many times. The CDR3 loop is CASSQEGLYNEQFF. DNA for the CDR3: TGTGCCAGCAGCCAAGAAGGGTTGTACAATGAGCAGTTCTTC. The chain joins TRBV3-1 to TRBJ2-1; D not certain. The ends were cut back, 0 bases at V and 4 bases at J, with 7 bases in the middle. Germline V gene data show CDR1 as LGHDT and CDR2 as YNNKEL (reference sequence). The CDR3 sequence is 14 residues long.

This clonotype was seen ten or more times. The genes are TRBV28 and TRBJ2-3, with D possibly TRBD1 on 6 matching bases. CDR3 length equals 17 residues. In germline, CDR1 is MDHEN, CDR2 SYDVKM. Trimming stripped 2 bases from V and 0 bases from J, with 15 bases between. CDR3 protein: CASSLGTWTASTDTQYF. The CDR3 coding sequence is TGTGCCAGCAGTTTAGGGACCTGGACAGCTAGCACAGATACGCAGTATTTT.

J is TRBJ1-1 and V is TRBV20-1, with TRBD1 matching 10 bases. The V and J ends lost 5 bases and 5 bases, in that order; junction bases with no gene match: 5. The CDR3 spans 13 residues. Per the germline V gene, CDR1 is DFQATT and CDR2 is SNEGSKA (reference sequence). The CDR3 is CSAAGGQGTEAFF. CDR3 sequence (DNA): TGCAGTGCTGCTGGGGGACAGGGGACTGAAGCTTTCTTT.

This clonotype was counted many times. The V and J genes are TRBV3-1 and TRBJ2-4; 7 bases fit TRBD1. There are 17 residues in the CDR3. Germline V gene data show CDR1 as LGHDT and CDR2 as YNNKEL (reference sequence). J lost 2 bases, V lost 4 bases, and 11 bases had no gene match. The DNA of the CDR3 is TGTGCCAGCAGCCTAGGGGGCTTAAGGGAGTCCAAAAACATTCAGTACTTC. Translation: CASSLGGLRESKNIQYF.

The V gene is TRBV12-3 or TRBV12-4, the J gene TRBJ2-3, with TRBD2 identical over 13 bases. The CDR3 length is 16 residues. V gave up 5 bases and J gave up 2 bases; unmatched junction bases: 4. The CDR3 spells CASSPGTSGVTDTQYF. CDR3 bases: TGTGCCAGCAGTCCCGGGACTAGCGGGGTCACAGATACGCAGTATTTT.

Ten or more counts support this clonotype. In DNA, the CDR3 is TGCGCCAGCAGCCAAGAGCGGGAGGTGAGCTCCTACGAGCAGTACTTC. This translates into CASSQEREVSSYEQYF. This chain uses TRBV4-3 with TRBJ2-7; 8 nucleotides line up with TRBD2. After removal of 0 bases from V and 0 bases from J, the junction contained 4 bases not matched to a gene. CDR1 and CDR2 from the germline V gene are LGHNA and YSLEER. The CDR3 has 16 amino acids.

In its sample, this clonotype was seen many times. CDR3 sequence: CASSLLSGRHYNEQFF. CDR3 nucleotide sequence: TGTGCCAGCAGCCTACTTTCGGGGCGACACTACAATGAGCAGTTCTTC. The J gene is TRBJ2-1, the V gene TRBV7-9, with D possibly called TRBD1 or TRBD2 (5 bases each). CDR3 length equals 16 residues. Trimming removed 5 bases from V and 3 bases from J, with 17 bases in between. Germline-derived CDR1 and CDR2 are SEHNR and FQNEAQ (reference sequence).

About this clonotype: Since a much larger clone is just one base distant, this may be a read error. The chain combines TRBV5-1 with TRBJ2-2; the D is unclear. CDR1 and CDR2 from the germline V gene are SGHRS and YFSETQ. The V end was cut by 0 bases, the J end by 5 bases, with 14 bases between. The CDR3 is 16 residues long. As DNA, the CDR3 is TGCGCCAGCAGCTTGGGCCAGGTCCTGGGGACCGGGGAGCTGTTTTTT. As protein: CASSLGQVLGTGELFF.

This clonotype has a count of ten or more. The chain carries TRBV4-1 and TRBJ2-1, with D possibly being TRBD2 (6 bases). Trimming removed 0 bases from V and 8 bases from J, with 14 bases in between. CDR1 and CDR2 from the germline V gene are MGHRA and YSYEKL. This CDR3 contains 15 residues. The chain's CDR3 is CASSQEGRENDEQFF. CDR3 coding DNA: TGCGCCAGCAGCCAAGAAGGACGGGAGAATGATGAGCAGTTCTTC.

This clonotype was recorded many times. The chain is built from TRBV7-2 and TRBJ2-3; 7 bases match TRBD2. J was trimmed by 7 bases and V by 4 bases; bases with no gene match: 5. The germline V gene encodes CDR1 SGHTA and CDR2 FQGNSA. The CDR3 length is 13 residues. DNA for the CDR3: TGTGCCAGCAGCTCCCTAGCGGACCATACGCAGTATTTT. Its protein is CASSSLADHTQYF.

This clonotype came up many times. This chain connects TRBV6-2 or TRBV6-3 to TRBJ2-1; 11 bases agree with TRBD2. The CDR3 spans 16 residues. V gave up 4 bases and J gave up 9 bases; unmatched junction bases: 11. The germline V gene has CDR1 MNHEY and CDR2 SVGEGT. The CDR3 protein is CASSSQGLAVLGEQFF. In DNA, the CDR3 is TGTGCCAGCAGTTCACAGGGACTAGCGGTCTTAGGTGAGCAGTTCTTC.

At least ten counts were recorded for this clonotype. The V call is TRBV7-2, the J call TRBJ1-2; no clear D. Germline CDR1 and CDR2: SGHTA and FQGNSA. The CDR3 sequence is 13 residues long. V lost 5 bases and J 3 bases, leaving 10 bases between the germline ends. The CDR3 nucleotides are TGTGCCAGCAGCCTGTCCGTAGACTATGGCTACACCTTC. This gives the protein CASSLSVDYGYTF. The entire variable domain, with the rest obtained from reference TRBV7-2 and TRBJ1-2, is as follows: GAGVSQSPSNKVTEKGKDVELRCDPISGHTALYWYRQSLGQGLEFLIYFQGNSAPDKSGLPSDRFSAERTGGSVSTLTIQRTQQEDSAVYLCASSLSVDYGYTFGSGTRLTVV.

The chain employs TRBV11-2 and TRBJ1-2; no clear D. The length of the CDR3 is 16 residues. Trimming stripped 4 bases from V and 3 bases from J, with 18 bases between. The germline gives CDR1 SGHAT, CDR2 FQNNGV. In DNA form, the CDR3 reads TGTGCCAGCAGCTCATCAGACCCTTTTGTTTACTATGGCTACACCTTC. Translation gives CASSSSDPFVYYGYTF.

This clonotype came up many times. This rearrangement joins TRBV10-3 to TRBJ1-5; D remains unclear. CDR3 size: 17 residues. V gave up 0 bases and J gave up 2 bases, with 14 bases separating them. CDR1 and CDR2 (germline): ENHRY, SYGVKD. This chain's CDR3 is CAISESAPTLGNQPQHF. The CDR3 region has the DNA TGTGCCATCAGTGAGTCGGCACCCACCTTGGGCAATCAGCCCCAGCATTTT.

This clonotype was counted many times. The chain is built from TRBV18 and TRBJ1-1, with D unresolved. The V gene lost 2 bases and the J gene lost 4 bases, with 8 bases spanning the gap. The length of the CDR3 is 13 residues. From germline, CDR1 is KGHSH and CDR2 LQKENI. Here the CDR3 reads CASSPLLGTEAFF. In nucleotides, the CDR3 is TGTGCCAGCTCACCATTGTTGGGCACTGAAGCTTTCTTT. The whole variable domain, filled in from reference TRBV18 and TRBJ1-1, reads NAGVMQNPRHLVRRRGQEARLRCSPMKGHSHVYWYRQLPEEGLKFMVYLQKENIIDESGMPKERFSAEFPKEGPSILRIQQVVRGDSAAYFCASSPLLGTEAFFGQGTRLTVV.